Each of the 32 T cell receptor beta chains below was sequenced from the same sample in a study of T cells in localized non-small cell lung cancer. Only in-frame clones appear in the TCRdb table, and some are missing; sequencing was by immunoSEQ multiplex PCR. The repertoire consists of roughly 86,000 clones, with roughly 86% occurring once and the leading ten covering 2.8%. The input for sequencing was peripheral blood, taken before any cancer treatment. These TCRs come from a man aged 40 to 69 with stage I lung adenocarcinoma.

V usage is TRBV7-2 and J usage is TRBJ2-3, with TRBD2 matching over 14 bases. CDR1 SGHTA and CDR2 FQGNSA come from the germline V gene. With V trimmed by 5 bases and J by 4 bases, 2 bases remained unmatched. The CDR3 runs to 15 residues. The CDR3 DNA is TGTGCCAGCAGCCGACTAGCGGGGGGGGCAGATACGCAGTATTTT. The encoded protein is CASSRLAGGADTQYF. Full variable domain (remainder filled in from reference TRBV7-2 and TRBJ2-3): GAGVSQSPSNKVTEKGKDVELRCDPISGHTALYWYRQSLGQGLEFLIYFQGNSAPDKSGLPSDRFSAERTGGSVSTLTIQRTQQEDSAVYLCASSRLAGGADTQYFGPGTRLTVL.

This chain joins TRBV4-2 and TRBJ2-7; D uncertain. Trimming stripped 4 bases from V and 0 bases from J, with 10 bases between. Germline V gene sequence: CDR1 LGHNA, CDR2 YNFKEQ. CDR3 length equals 14 residues. The CDR3 protein is CASSPLVGSYEQYF. CDR3 DNA: TGTGCCAGCAGCCCTCTGGTGGGCTCCTACGAGCAGTACTTC.

As to this clone: At one end, the junction sequence differs from germline, possibly due to a read error. The same CDR3 can be traced to other DNA sequences in this sample. CDR3 nucleotides: TGTGCTAGCAGCTCCCTCGGGACATTTGGGGAGCAGTACTTC. Protein product: CASSSLGTFGEQYF. The rearrangement joins TRBV7-7 to TRBJ2-7; D perhaps matches TRBD1 (6 bases). CDR1 is SSHAT and CDR2 is FNYEAQ in the germline V gene (reference sequence). This CDR3 contains 14 residues.

This clone was counted once. V and J are TRBV6-5 and TRBJ1-2; D might be TRBD1 (6 bases). This CDR3 is built from 13 residues. With 2 bases removed from V and 4 bases from J, the gap between germline ends came to 8 bases. The germline V gene has CDR1 MNHEY and CDR2 SVGAGI. The CDR3 region is CASSYPDSYGYTF. The CDR3 bases are TGTGCCAGCAGTTACCCGGACAGCTATGGCTACACCTTC.

The V gene is TRBV27, the J gene TRBJ2-1, with a tentative D call TRBD2 (6 bases). Between the trimmed V and J ends, which lost 6 bases and 9 bases, there was a span of 9 bases. This CDR3 is built from 11 residues. CDR1 and CDR2 from the germline V gene are MNHEY and SMNVEV (reference sequence). For the CDR3, the DNA is TGTGCCAGCAGGGGGGGAGTTGAGCAGTTCTTC. Its protein product is CASRGGVEQFF.

This chain uses TRBV19 with TRBJ2-2; D not resolved. V was clipped by 4 bases and J by 6 bases, with 12 bases between them. Germline CDR1 is LNHDA and CDR2 is SQIVND (reference sequence). The CDR3 has 14 residues. The CDR3 is CASSNPGFAGELFF. The DNA of the CDR3 is TGTGCCAGTAGTAACCCCGGGTTTGCCGGGGAGCTGTTTTTT.

The chain combines TRBV7-9 with TRBJ1-5, with D unresolved. The CDR3 has 14 residues. V was clipped by 1 base and J by 3 bases, with 7 bases between them. Germline CDR1 and CDR2: SEHNR and FQNEAQ (reference sequence). In DNA, the CDR3 is TGTGCCAGCAGCTTAGATGGGTTCAATCAGCCCCAGCATTTT. Translating gives CASSLDGFNQPQHF.

The CDR3 loop reads CASSSPDRDNSPLHF. The CDR3 DNA sequence: TGTGCCAGCAGTTCCCCGGACAGGGATAATTCACCCCTCCACTTT. The rearrangement uses TRBV6-5 and TRBJ1-6; 8 bases are a match to TRBD1. Germline CDR1 MNHEY, CDR2 SVGAGI. The CDR3 sequence is 15 residues long. The junction had 4 bases not matched to a gene; V was cut back by 4 bases and J by 5 bases.

The chain links TRBV29-1 to TRBJ2-5, with TRBD2 identical over 14 bases. This CDR3 has 15 residues. The germline V gene has CDR1 SQVTM and CDR2 ANQGSEA. Germline trimming cut 6 bases from V and 4 bases from J; bases unmatched to any gene: 7. This chain's CDR3 is CSVGGLAGVGETQYF. The CDR3 nucleotides read TGCAGCGTCGGGGGACTAGCGGGAGTAGGAGAGACCCAGTACTTC.

The chain links TRBV5-6 to TRBJ2-7; D gene uncertain. The germline V and J ends were trimmed by 0 bases and 2 bases, with 3 bases remaining between them. CDR1 and CDR2 from the germline V gene are SGHDT and YYEEEE. This CDR3 is built from 12 residues. CDR3 DNA: TGTGCCAGCAGCTTGGACACCTACGAGCAGTACTTC. Amino acid sequence: CASSLDTYEQYF.

The chain combines TRBV19 with TRBJ2-4; D is unresolved. CDR1 is LNHDA, CDR2 SQIVND, per germline (reference sequence). Trimming left V 7 bases short and J 1 base short, with 5 bases between. The CDR3 consists of 12 residues. The CDR3 DNA reads as TGTGCCAGTACCTCTGCCAAAAACATTCAGTACTTC. Amino acids: CASTSAKNIQYF.

CDR3 DNA: TGTGCCAGCAGCTTAGCGACCCATTCCTATGGCTACACCTTC. Its translation is CASSLATHSYGYTF. The chain couples TRBV7-2 to TRBJ1-2, with unresolved D. The germline V gene encodes CDR1 SGHTA and CDR2 FQGNSA. The CDR3 contains 14 residues. V was clipped by 0 bases and J by 4 bases, with 9 bases between them. Using reference TRBV7-2 and TRBJ1-2 for the parts outside the CDR3, the full variable domain is GAGVSQSPSNKVTEKGKDVELRCDPISGHTALYWYRQSLGQGLEFLIYFQGNSAPDKSGLPSDRFSAERTGGSVSTLTIQRTQQEDSAVYLCASSLATHSYGYTFGSGTRLTVV.

The gene calls are TRBV28 and TRBJ1-3; D unclear. Per germline, CDR1 MDHEN and CDR2 SYDVKM. The length of the CDR3 is 14 residues. Trimming cost V 6 bases and J 0 bases, with 9 bases left between them. CDR3 in DNA: TGTGCCAGCAGCAAAGGTGACTCTGGAAACACCATATATTTT. Protein: CASSKGDSGNTIYF.

The V gene is TRBV7-6, the J gene TRBJ1-1; 7 bases align to TRBD1. The CDR3 spans 16 residues. The ends lost 6 bases at V and 2 bases at J; junction bases unmatched: 12. Per germline, CDR1 SGHVS and CDR2 FNYEAQ. CDR3 loop: CASRPNPGTVNTEAFF. The CDR3, as DNA: TGTGCCAGCAGACCAAACCCCGGGACAGTTAACACTGAAGCTTTCTTT.

The chain joins TRBV19 to TRBJ2-1; the D gene is possibly TRBD2 (5 bases). V shed 6 bases and J shed 0 bases, with 12 bases lying between them. The germline V gene encodes CDR1 LNHDA and CDR2 SQIVND (reference sequence). The CDR3 sequence is 15 residues long. The CDR3 coding sequence is TGTGCCAGTAGCGATGCGGGCGGCTCCTACAATGAGCAGTTCTTC. This codes for CASSDAGGSYNEQFF.

This clone was recorded a few times. The chain is built from TRBV7-8 and TRBJ2-5; the match to TRBD2 covers 8 bases. The length of the CDR3 is 14 residues. With 1 base clipped from V and 4 bases from J, the junction kept 2 bases outside the gene matches. Germline CDR1 SGHVS, CDR2 FQNEAQ. The CDR3 region is CASSLGTSLETQYF. The CDR3, as DNA: TGTGCCAGCAGCTTAGGGACTAGCCTAGAGACCCAGTACTTC.

The genes are TRBV2 and TRBJ2-1; D gene ambiguous. The CDR3 has 11 amino acids. Germline V gives CDR1 SNHLY, CDR2 FYNNEI. V gave up 4 bases and J gave up 6 bases, with 4 bases separating them. DNA of the CDR3: TGTGCCAGCAGTGTCGTCAATGAGCAGTTCTTC. The encoded protein is CASSVVNEQFF.

CDR3 DNA sequence: TGTGCCAGCAGTTACTCGGACAGGACGAACACCGGGGAGCTGTTTTTT. Translated: CASSYSDRTNTGELFF. This sequence joins TRBV6-5 and TRBJ2-2, with 7 positions matching TRBD1. The V gene's germline CDR1 is MNHEY and CDR2 SVGAGI. CDR3 size: 16 residues. The junction had 1 base not matched to a gene; V was cut back by 0 bases and J by 0 bases.

This chain joins TRBV5-6 and TRBJ2-7, with a possible D match to TRBD1 (6 bases). The V gene's germline CDR1 is SGHDT and CDR2 YYEEEE. The CDR3 runs 13 residues. The germline V and J ends were trimmed by 4 bases and 4 bases, with 12 bases remaining between them. The CDR3 DNA sequence: TGTGCCAGCAGCCCACCACAGGGTTACGAGCAGTACTTC. It codes for CASSPPQGYEQYF.

This chain links TRBV7-8 with TRBJ2-1; D perhaps matches TRBD2 (5 bases). The CDR3 extends over 14 amino acids. Trimming took off 2 bases at V and 4 bases at J, with 9 bases between the two ends. Germline V lookup: CDR1 SGHVS, CDR2 FQNEAQ. The CDR3 loop is CASSLSGEYNEQFF. CDR3 nucleotides: TGTGCCAGCAGCTTATCCGGGGAATACAATGAGCAGTTCTTC.

The chain links TRBV7-2 to TRBJ2-7; 9 positions match TRBD2. J lost 2 bases, V lost 0 bases, and 8 bases had no gene match. The germline V gene encodes CDR1 SGHTA and CDR2 FQGNSA. This CDR3 spans 17 amino acids. In DNA form, the CDR3 reads TGTGCCAGCAGCTTAGCATCCAGCGGGGGGTCCCCCTACGAGCAGTACTTC. This sequence encodes CASSLASSGGSPYEQYF.

As DNA, the CDR3 is TGTGCCACCAGCAGAGATTTTCGGGACAGGGAATTAGGTGGCTACACCTTC. Translating it yields CATSRDFRDRELGGYTF. The rearrangement links TRBV15 to TRBJ1-2; TRBD1 aligns across 9 bases. V lost 0 bases to trimming and J lost 7 bases; unmatched junction nucleotides: 12. CDR3 length: 17 amino acids. The germline V gene encodes CDR1 LNHNV and CDR2 YYDKDF (reference sequence).

The chain employs TRBV27 and TRBJ2-1; D unclear. The CDR3 has 12 amino acids. V lost 10 bases to trimming and J lost 6 bases, with 13 bases between them. Germline assignment: CDR1 MNHEY and CDR2 SMNVEV (reference sequence). This CDR3 is CATVVGGNEQFF. The CDR3 DNA is TGTGCCACCGTCGTGGGCGGCAATGAGCAGTTCTTC.

The gene calls are TRBV30 and TRBJ1-2; 11 bases fit TRBD1. The V gene's germline CDR1 is GTSNPN and CDR2 SVGIG (reference sequence). There are 14 residues in the CDR3. The V gene end was trimmed by 3 bases and the J gene end by 8 bases; junction bases not matched to a gene: 8. The chain's CDR3 is CAWSVGQGVRGYTF. The CDR3 region has the DNA TGTGCCTGGAGCGTGGGACAGGGGGTTCGAGGCTACACCTTC.

This clone was recorded once. This chain connects TRBV7-9 to TRBJ1-2; 7 bases align to TRBD1. The CDR3 loop spans 14 amino acids. J gave up 8 bases and V 5 bases, and 11 bases lay outside the gene matches. Looked up from germline, CDR1 is SEHNR and CDR2 is FQNEAQ (reference sequence). The CDR3: CASSERQGRKGYTF. CDR3 nucleotides: TGTGCCAGCAGCGAACGACAGGGCCGAAAAGGCTACACCTTC.

This clone has a single count. This chain connects TRBV28 to TRBJ2-4; D unclear. The CDR3 consists of 12 residues. V was trimmed by 2 bases and J by 6 bases, leaving 5 bases between them. Germline values: CDR1 MDHEN, CDR2 SYDVKM. CDR3 DNA: TGTGCCAGCAGTTTAGGCCCAAACATTCAGTACTTC. Amino acids: CASSLGPNIQYF.

The rearrangement uses TRBV7-2 and TRBJ1-3; D call uncertain. Trimming took 0 bases from V and 4 from J, leaving 7 bases between them. Germline assignment: CDR1 SGHTA and CDR2 FQGNSA. The CDR3 contains 14 residues. The CDR3 DNA follows: TGTGCCAGCAGCTTAGCGATATCGGGAAACACCATATATTTT. Amino acids: CASSLAISGNTIYF.

The V call is TRBV25-1, the J call TRBJ2-1; TRBD2 agrees at 9 bases. Trimming at V came to 2 bases and at J to 4 bases, leaving 3 bases not matched to a gene. The CDR3 runs 15 residues. Germline CDR1 reads MGHDK; CDR2 reads SYGVNS. The CDR3 DNA is TGTGCCAGCAGTGAAAATAGCGGGGGTTACAATGAGCAGTTCTTC. Residues: CASSENSGGYNEQFF.

V gene TRBV7-9 combines with J gene TRBJ2-1; D possibly corresponds to TRBD2 (5 bases). The V gene's germline CDR1 is SEHNR and CDR2 FQNEAQ (reference sequence). The CDR3 has 18 residues. Trimming pared 4 bases from V and 9 bases from J, leaving 28 bases between. The CDR3 region has the DNA TGTGCCAGCAGCTCTAGGAGACTTCCGGGGTCCCAGAAGGGTGAGCAGTTCTTC. Its protein is CASSSRRLPGSQKGEQFF.

This sequence joins TRBV5-4 and TRBJ2-3; 7 bases match TRBD2. CDR1 and CDR2 (germline): SGHNT, YYREEE (reference sequence). Trimming took 4 bases from V and 0 from J; bases not matched to a gene: 11. This CDR3 is 17 amino acids long. CDR3 sequence (DNA): TGTGCCAGCAGCCCAGATGGGAGGGCGGGTAGCACAGATACGCAGTATTTT. This gives the protein CASSPDGRAGSTDTQYF.

This clone was counted between two and nine times. The J gene is TRBJ2-7, the V gene TRBV23-1; 7 nucleotides line up with TRBD2. TRBV23-1 is an ORF, and what it does is uncertain. CDR3 length equals 16 residues. V gave up 3 bases and J gave up 0 bases; unmatched junction bases: 8. The CDR3 loop reads CASSQLGQRGSYEQYF. The CDR3 DNA sequence: TGCGCCAGCAGTCAGCTCGGCCAGCGGGGCTCCTACGAGCAGTACTTC.

The chain couples TRBV7-6 to TRBJ2-7; TRBD1 aligns across 8 bases. Germline CDR1 is SGHVS and CDR2 is FNYEAQ. The CDR3 sequence is 15 residues long. Trimming cost V 1 base and J 4 bases; bases outside gene matches: 6. CDR3 coding DNA: TGTGCCAGCAGCTTAGGAACAGGGGGGACATACGAGCAGTACTTC. This codes for CASSLGTGGTYEQYF.